A selection of T cell receptor beta chains follows, all from one sample in a study of cytomegalovirus exposure and HLA in healthy donors. Repertoires were generated with immunoSEQ multiplex PCR, while TCRdb's copy carries only in-frame clones and drops some. The table shows approximately 150,000 clones, with approximately 73% occurring only once. Sequencing used PBMCs. The source is a man aged 25 to 40 in good health and CMV-seropositive. The CDR3 runs from the conserved cysteine through the conserved F or W. D genes are given only for firm matches. Clone sizes are given selectively: once, few, many, or a class where the clone is expanded.

d_call	v_call	j_call	clone_size	cdr3_aa	cdr3_nt
TRBD1	TRBV6-1	TRBJ1-4	.	CASSVDRNNEKLFF	TGTGCCAGCAGTGTGGACAGGAATAATGAAAAACTGTTTTTT
.	TRBV6-5	TRBJ2-5	.	CASSYLPGPGETQYF	TGTGCCAGCAGTTACTTGCCGGGCCCGGGGGAGACCCAGTACTTC
TRBD2	TRBV11-3	TRBJ2-7	.	CASSFRTSREQYF	TGTGCCAGCAGCTTCCGGACTAGCAGGGAGCAGTACTTC
TRBD2	TRBV11-3	TRBJ2-1	.	CASSSSAAGAGNEQFF	TGTGCCAGCAGCTCCTCGGCTGCGGGAGCTGGGAATGAGCAGTTCTTC
TRBD2	TRBV6-5	TRBJ2-5	.	CASSYLGGSIETQYF	TGTGCCAGCAGTTACTTAGGCGGGAGTATCGAGACCCAGTACTTC
TRBD1	TRBV5-1	TRBJ1-1	.	CASSYLTGTGDTEAFF	TGCGCCAGCAGTTACCTAACCGGGACAGGAGACACTGAAGCTTTCTTT
TRBD1	TRBV25-1	TRBJ2-7	.	CASSEGRQGYSYEQYF	TGTGCCAGCAGTGAGGGGCGACAGGGTTACTCCTACGAGCAGTACTTC
TRBD1	TRBV5-1	TRBJ1-1	.	CASSSRDRGLGEAFF	TGCGCCAGCAGCTCTCGGGACAGGGGCTTAGGTGAAGCTTTCTTT
.	TRBV6-4	TRBJ2-3	medium-sized	CASSDSSSGSTDTQYF	TGTGCCAGCAGTGACTCGTCCTCGGGGAGCACAGATACGCAGTATTTT
.	TRBV28	TRBJ1-1	few	CASAVDRDNLQAFF	TGTGCCAGCGCGGTCGACCGGGACAACTTACAAGCTTTCTTT
TRBD2	TRBV19	TRBJ2-7	.	CASSTGLAGYEQYF	TGTGCCAGTAGTACTGGACTAGCGGGCTACGAGCAGTACTTC
TRBD1	TRBV11-3	TRBJ1-1	.	CASIGAGGLNTEAFF	TGTGCCAGCATTGGGGCAGGGGGCCTGAACACTGAAGCTTTCTTT
.	TRBV5-6	TRBJ1-5	.	CASSLRFNQPQHF	TGTGCCAGCAGCTTGCGGTTCAATCAGCCCCAGCATTTT
.	TRBV6-4	TRBJ1-4	once	CASSNITNEKLFF	TGTGCCAGCAGTAATATAACTAATGAAAAACTGTTTTTT
.	TRBV4-2	TRBJ2-5	.	CASSQDFQQETQYF	TGTGCCAGCAGCCAAGATTTCCAGCAAGAGACCCAGTACTTC
TRBD1	TRBV7-9	TRBJ1-5	.	CASSSWTGKNNQPQHF	TGTGCCAGCAGCTCATGGACAGGGAAAAACAATCAGCCCCAGCATTTT
.	TRBV28	TRBJ1-2	.	CASSLSGSDGYTF	TGTGCCAGCAGTTTATCGGGTTCGGATGGCTACACCTTC
TRBD2	TRBV27	TRBJ2-7	.	CASSRWLAGGSHEQYF	TGTGCCAGCAGCCGATGGCTAGCGGGGGGGTCCCACGAGCAGTACTTC
.	TRBV28	TRBJ2-7	.	CASSPGEDYEQYF	TGTGCCAGCAGTCCAGGGGAAGACTACGAGCAGTACTTC
.	TRBV6-6	TRBJ2-3	.	CASSYNGGMLADTQYF	TGTGCCAGCAGTTATAATGGAGGAATGTTGGCAGATACGCAGTATTTT
.	TRBV7-7	TRBJ2-2	.	CASSPAGGELFF	TGTGCCAGCAGCCCCGCGGGCGGGGAGCTGTTTTTT
.	TRBV19	TRBJ2-5	.	CASSIVPTPRTGGETQYF	TGTGCCAGTAGTATAGTGCCCACCCCACGGACTGGTGGAGAGACCCAGTACTTC
.	TRBV30	TRBJ2-1	.	CAWSSLGGVNEQFF	TGTGCCTGGTCGTCGTTAGGGGGAGTAAATGAGCAGTTCTTC
TRBD2	TRBV27	TRBJ2-5	.	CASSPRTSGAQETQYF	TGTGCCAGCAGTCCCCGGACTAGCGGTGCCCAAGAGACCCAGTACTTC
.	TRBV19	TRBJ2-3	once	CASSPQFLAPTQITDTQYF	TGTGCCAGTAGTCCCCAGTTCTTGGCCCCAACACAGATCACAGATACGCAGTATTTT
.	TRBV6-1	TRBJ1-4	few	CASSTTENEKLFF	TGTGCCAGCAGTACCACCGAGAATGAAAAACTGTTTTTT
TRBD2	TRBV5-6	TRBJ2-7	.	CASSWEGEQYF	TGTGCCAGCAGCTGGGAGGGCGAGCAGTACTTC
.	TRBV19	TRBJ1-5	.	CASGWGGGNQPQHF	TGTGCCTCGGGATGGGGAGGAGGCAATCAGCCCCAGCATTTT
.	TRBV6-1	TRBJ2-7	.	CASSERWDNYEQYF	TGTGCCAGCAGTGAACGATGGGACAACTACGAGCAGTACTTC
TRBD2	TRBV5-1	TRBJ2-1	.	CASSIPKRGRSYNEQFF	TGCGCCAGCAGCATACCAAAGCGGGGGCGCTCCTACAATGAGCAGTTCTTC
TRBD1	TRBV7-3	TRBJ1-4	.	CASSPQGGEKLFF	TGTGCCAGCAGCCCGCAGGGGGGTGAAAAACTGTTTTTT